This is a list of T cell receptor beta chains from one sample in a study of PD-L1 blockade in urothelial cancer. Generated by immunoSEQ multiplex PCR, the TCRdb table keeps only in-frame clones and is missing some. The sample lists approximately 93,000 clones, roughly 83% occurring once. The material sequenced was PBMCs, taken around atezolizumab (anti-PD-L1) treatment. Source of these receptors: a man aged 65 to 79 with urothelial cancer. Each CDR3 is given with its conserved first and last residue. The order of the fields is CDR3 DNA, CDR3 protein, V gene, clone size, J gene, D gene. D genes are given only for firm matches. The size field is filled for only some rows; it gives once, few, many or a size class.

DNA: TGTGCCAGCAGCAGGAGGGGGACAGGGGGAAACACCGGGGAGCTGTTTTTT
CDR3: CASSRRGTGGNTGELFF
V: TRBV7-8
size: once
J: TRBJ2-2
D: TRBD1

DNA: TGTGCCAGCAGCTTGGACGGACTCCGACTAGCCAAAAACATTCAGTACTTC
CDR3: CASSLDGLRLAKNIQYF
V: TRBV5-6
size: -
J: TRBJ2-4
D: -

DNA: TGTGCCAGCAGCCCCGCCAGGGGGGAGACCCAGTACTTC
CDR3: CASSPARGETQYF
V: TRBV5-6
size: -
J: TRBJ2-5
D: TRBD1

DNA: TGTGCCAGCAGCTTAGGGGGCGGTAACGGGGAGCTGTTTTTT
CDR3: CASSLGGGNGELFF
V: TRBV7-2
size: few
J: TRBJ2-2
D: -

DNA: TGTGCCAGCAGTGTCCGAGCGGGGGGCGATGAGCAGTTCTTC
CDR3: CASSVRAGGDEQFF
V: TRBV6-4
size: -
J: TRBJ2-1
D: TRBD2

DNA: TGTGCCAGCAGTACAGGGACTGGAAACACCATATATTTT
CDR3: CASSTGTGNTIYF
V: TRBV27
size: -
J: TRBJ1-3
D: -

DNA: TGTGCCAGCAGCAAAGGGTCTTCGGACACCATATATTTT
CDR3: CASSKGSSDTIYF
V: TRBV21-1
size: -
J: TRBJ1-3
D: -

DNA: TGTGCCAGCAGCTTTCGGCTAGCGGGGGGGACAGATACGCAGTATTTT
CDR3: CASSFRLAGGTDTQYF
V: TRBV5-4
size: -
J: TRBJ2-3
D: TRBD2

DNA: TGCGCCAGCAGCTTGGGAGGGTCGGATGGCTACACCTTC
CDR3: CASSLGGSDGYTF
V: TRBV5-1
size: -
J: TRBJ1-2
D: -

DNA: TGTGCCACCTCCGGGACAGCAAAAAACATTCAGTACTTC
CDR3: CATSGTAKNIQYF
V: TRBV19
size: -
J: TRBJ2-4
D: TRBD1

DNA: TGTGCCAGCAGCTTGGGTTCAGGAAACACTGAAGCTTTCTTT
CDR3: CASSLGSGNTEAFF
V: TRBV5-8
size: -
J: TRBJ1-1
D: -

DNA: TGTGCCAGCAGATTGTCGAATGAGCAGTTCTTC
CDR3: CASRLSNEQFF
V: TRBV5-4
size: -
J: TRBJ2-1
D: -

DNA: TGTGCCGGCACTCAGGGAATGGGAACTGAAGCTTTCTTT
CDR3: CAGTQGMGTEAFF
V: TRBV2
size: few
J: TRBJ1-1
D: -

DNA: TGTGCCAGCACGAAGGGGATTGGGGACACAGATACGCAGTATTTT
CDR3: CASTKGIGDTDTQYF
V: TRBV11-2
size: -
J: TRBJ2-3
D: -

DNA: TGTGCCAGCAGTAGAGCGGGAGGACCCTACAATGAGCAGTTCTTC
CDR3: CASSRAGGPYNEQFF
V: TRBV6-1
size: -
J: TRBJ2-1
D: TRBD2

DNA: TGTGCCAGCAGCCAAGTCAGTGCAGGCGGAAACACCATATATTTT
CDR3: CASSQVSAGGNTIYF
V: TRBV4-2
size: -
J: TRBJ1-3
D: -

DNA: TGCGCCAGCAGCCTCCGCCGACAGGACCGGAACACTGAAGCTTTCTTT
CDR3: CASSLRRQDRNTEAFF
V: TRBV4-1
size: once
J: TRBJ1-1
D: -

DNA: TGTGCCAGCAGTGAAGCGGGACAGGTCAGGTTCCAGTATCAGCCCCAGCATTTT
CDR3: CASSEAGQVRFQYQPQHF
V: TRBV6-1
size: -
J: TRBJ1-5
D: TRBD1

DNA: TGTGCCAGCAGCTTAGTGGCAGGGGGCAATCAGCCCCAGCATTTT
CDR3: CASSLVAGGNQPQHF
V: TRBV7-2
size: -
J: TRBJ1-5
D: -

DNA: TGCGCCAGCAGCGCCGACAGAGGCTACACCTTC
CDR3: CASSADRGYTF
V: TRBV5-1
size: -
J: TRBJ1-2
D: -

DNA: TGTGCCAGCAGCTTAGACGGGCGAGGGGGCTACACCTTC
CDR3: CASSLDGRGGYTF
V: TRBV7-9
size: -
J: TRBJ1-2
D: -

DNA: TGCGCCAGCAGGGTGGGGACAGGGGCGTCCTACGAGCAGTACTTC
CDR3: CASRVGTGASYEQYF
V: TRBV5-1
size: -
J: TRBJ2-7
D: TRBD1

DNA: TGTGCCTGGACCCCCGGGACAGGGGATGAAAAACTGTTTTTT
CDR3: CAWTPGTGDEKLFF
V: TRBV30
size: -
J: TRBJ1-4
D: TRBD1

DNA: TGTGCCAGCAGCAGCTTAGCGGGAGGTCGGTACAATGAGCAGTTCTTC
CDR3: CASSSLAGGRYNEQFF
V: TRBV7-8
size: -
J: TRBJ2-1
D: TRBD2

DNA: TGTGCCAGCAGTTCGGACATCGAGGGACTGGATAATTCACCCCTCCACTTT
CDR3: CASSSDIEGLDNSPLHF
V: TRBV28
size: -
J: TRBJ1-6
D: -

DNA: TGTGCCAGCAGTTTATCCCGGGGGAGCAATGAGCAGTTCTTC
CDR3: CASSLSRGSNEQFF
V: TRBV27
size: medium-sized
J: TRBJ2-1
D: -

DNA: TGCGCCAGCAGGGACGGGGGGCCCCACGAGCAGTACTTC
CDR3: CASRDGGPHEQYF
V: TRBV10-1
size: once
J: TRBJ2-7
D: -

DNA: TGTGCCAGCAGCAGAAAGCCCCGCCAAGAGACCCAGTACTTC
CDR3: CASSRKPRQETQYF
V: TRBV9
size: -
J: TRBJ2-5
D: -

DNA: TGTGCCAGTAGTAGCGGGAGGGACAATGAGCAGTTCTTC
CDR3: CASSSGRDNEQFF
V: TRBV19
size: -
J: TRBJ2-1
D: TRBD2

DNA: TGCGCCAGCAGCGTGGACAGTGGAAACACCATATATTTT
CDR3: CASSVDSGNTIYF
V: TRBV5-1
size: -
J: TRBJ1-3
D: -

DNA: TGTGCCAGTAGTAGCAGGCCCTCTAGCAATCAGCCCCAGCATTTT
CDR3: CASSSRPSSNQPQHF
V: TRBV19
size: -
J: TRBJ1-5
D: -

DNA: TGTGCCAGCAGCTTGATTAGCGAGTGGGGACAGGGTTACGAGCAGTACTTC
CDR3: CASSLISEWGQGYEQYF
V: TRBV5-8
size: -
J: TRBJ2-7
D: TRBD1

DNA: TGTGCCAGTACGGGGGGTGAGGGAGCTTTCTTT
CDR3: CASTGGEGAFF
V: TRBV19
size: -
J: TRBJ1-1
D: -

DNA: TGTGCCAGCAGTCCTTCTAGCGGGGGGGCCGAGACCCAGTACTTC
CDR3: CASSPSSGGAETQYF
V: TRBV6-1
size: few
J: TRBJ2-5
D: TRBD2

DNA: TGTGCCAGCAGCCAACAGGGCTTCTATGGCTACACCTTC
CDR3: CASSQQGFYGYTF
V: TRBV27
size: -
J: TRBJ1-2
D: -

DNA: TGTGCCAGCAGACAAACGGAGTTTCAGCCCCAGCATTTT
CDR3: CASRQTEFQPQHF
V: TRBV27
size: -
J: TRBJ1-5
D: -

DNA: TGTGCCAGCAGCTTAGTCAGCGGGACTATGTCCGGGGAGCTGTTTTTT
CDR3: CASSLVSGTMSGELFF
V: TRBV7-8
size: -
J: TRBJ2-2
D: TRBD2